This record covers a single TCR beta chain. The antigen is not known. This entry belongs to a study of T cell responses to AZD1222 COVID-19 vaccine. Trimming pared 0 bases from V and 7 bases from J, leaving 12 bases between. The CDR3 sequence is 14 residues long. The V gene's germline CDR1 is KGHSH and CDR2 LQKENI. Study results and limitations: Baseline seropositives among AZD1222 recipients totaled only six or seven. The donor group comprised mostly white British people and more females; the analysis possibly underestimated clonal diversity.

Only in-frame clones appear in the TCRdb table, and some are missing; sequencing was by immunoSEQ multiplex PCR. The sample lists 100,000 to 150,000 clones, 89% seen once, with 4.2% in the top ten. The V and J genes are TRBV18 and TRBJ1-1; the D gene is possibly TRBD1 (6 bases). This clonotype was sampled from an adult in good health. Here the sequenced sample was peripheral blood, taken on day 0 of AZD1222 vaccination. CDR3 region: CASSPPRGAFEAFF. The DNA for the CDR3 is TGTGCCAGCTCACCACCGCGGGGGGCCTTTGAAGCTTTCTTT.